This TCR beta chain was sequenced during a study of cytomegalovirus exposure and HLA in healthy donors. Study-level points and caveats: The study put 150 to 200 TCR beta chains on its list as cytomegalovirus-associated.

Concerning this clone itself: Its cognate antigen is unknown.

Donors had nominal health at sampling but likely had unrecorded immune exposures. In germline, CDR1 is SGHNT, CDR2 YYREEE (reference sequence). With 4 bases removed from V and 1 base from J, the gap between germline ends came to 14 bases. CDR3 size: 15 residues. The PCR used 60 Vbeta and 13 Jbeta primers. How the authors handled the data: In a later analysis, the count reached tens of millions of unique TCR beta chains, with 9 million to 11 million shared. TCRdb keeps only in-frame clones here, not all; method: immunoSEQ multiplex PCR. V and J calls and clone size are given by that table; D and trimming were obtained from the DNA. The sample lists under 200,000 clones, approximately 85% occurring once.

J is TRBJ1-1 and V is TRBV5-4; perhaps TRBD1 as D (5 bases). The sample taken for sequencing was PBMCs. This clonotype originated in a man younger than 35 in good health and CMV-seropositive. CDR3 sequence reads: CASSTPTGGNTEAFF. CDR3 DNA sequence: TGTGCCAGCAGCACGCCAACGGGGGGGAACACTGAAGCTTTCTTT.